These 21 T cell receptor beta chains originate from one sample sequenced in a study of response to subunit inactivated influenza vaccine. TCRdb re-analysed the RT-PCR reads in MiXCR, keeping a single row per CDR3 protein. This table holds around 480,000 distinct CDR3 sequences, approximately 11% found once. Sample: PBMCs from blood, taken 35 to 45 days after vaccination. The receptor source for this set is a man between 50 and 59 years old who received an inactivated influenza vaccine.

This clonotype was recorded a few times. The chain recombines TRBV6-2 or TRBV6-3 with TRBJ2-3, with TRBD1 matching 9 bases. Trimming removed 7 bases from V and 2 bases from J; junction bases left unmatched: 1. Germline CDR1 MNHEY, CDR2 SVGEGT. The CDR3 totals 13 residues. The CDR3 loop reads CASNRGPTDTQYF. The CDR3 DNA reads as TGTGCCAGCAACAGGGGGCCCACAGATACGCAGTATTTT.

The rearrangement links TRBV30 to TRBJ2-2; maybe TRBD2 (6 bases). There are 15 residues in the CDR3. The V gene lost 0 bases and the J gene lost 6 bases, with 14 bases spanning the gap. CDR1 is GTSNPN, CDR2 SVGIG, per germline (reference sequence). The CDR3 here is CAWSVSLTGAGELFF. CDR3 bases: TGTGCCTGGAGTGTATCCCTCACGGGAGCCGGGGAGCTGTTTTTT.

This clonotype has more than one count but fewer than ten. CDR3: CSPRDTSTDTQYF. The CDR3 DNA follows: TGCAGTCCAAGAGATACCAGCACAGATACGCAGTATTTT. The rearrangement joins TRBV20-1 to TRBJ2-3; D is undetermined. The germline V and J ends were trimmed by 8 bases and 0 bases, with 12 bases remaining between them. Per germline, CDR1 DFQATT and CDR2 SNEGSKA (reference sequence). This CDR3 contains 13 residues.

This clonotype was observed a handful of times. The CDR3 sequence: CASSLGTGKYEQYF. The CDR3 DNA reads as TGTGCCAGCAGCTTGGGGACAGGGAAATACGAGCAGTACTTC. This chain connects TRBV5-6 to TRBJ2-7, with 8 bases fitting TRBD1. Germline V gene data show CDR1 as SGHDT and CDR2 as YYEEEE. The V and J ends lost 0 bases and 4 bases, in that order; junction bases with no gene match: 3. The CDR3 is made up of 14 amino acids.

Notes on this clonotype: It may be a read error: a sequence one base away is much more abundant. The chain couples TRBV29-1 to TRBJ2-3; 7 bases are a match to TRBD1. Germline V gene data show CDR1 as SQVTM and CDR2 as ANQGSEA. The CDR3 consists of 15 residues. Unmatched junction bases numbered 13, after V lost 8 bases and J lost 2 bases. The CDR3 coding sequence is TGCAGCTATCAGCTGGGGACAGACCACACAGATACGCAGTATTTT. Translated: CSYQLGTDHTDTQYF.

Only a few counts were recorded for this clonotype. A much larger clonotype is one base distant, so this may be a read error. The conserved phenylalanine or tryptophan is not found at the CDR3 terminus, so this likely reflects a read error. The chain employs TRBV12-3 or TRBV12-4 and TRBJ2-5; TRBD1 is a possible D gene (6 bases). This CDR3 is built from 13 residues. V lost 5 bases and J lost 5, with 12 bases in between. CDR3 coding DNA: TGTGCCAGCAGTACAGGGAACCGGGAGACCCAGTACTTA. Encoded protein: CASSTGNRETQYL.

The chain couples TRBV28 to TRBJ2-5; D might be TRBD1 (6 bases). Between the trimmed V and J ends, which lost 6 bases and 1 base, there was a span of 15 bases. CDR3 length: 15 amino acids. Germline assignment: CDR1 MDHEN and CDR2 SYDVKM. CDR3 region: CASSRTGIIQETQYF. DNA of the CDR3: TGTGCCAGCAGCCGTACAGGGATCATCCAAGAGACCCAGTACTTC.

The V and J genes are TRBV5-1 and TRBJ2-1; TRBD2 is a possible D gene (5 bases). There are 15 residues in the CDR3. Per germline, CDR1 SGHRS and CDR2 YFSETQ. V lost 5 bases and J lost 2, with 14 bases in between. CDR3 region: CASRGSGVPYNEQFF. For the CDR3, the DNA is TGCGCCAGCAGAGGATCCGGGGTTCCCTACAATGAGCAGTTCTTC.

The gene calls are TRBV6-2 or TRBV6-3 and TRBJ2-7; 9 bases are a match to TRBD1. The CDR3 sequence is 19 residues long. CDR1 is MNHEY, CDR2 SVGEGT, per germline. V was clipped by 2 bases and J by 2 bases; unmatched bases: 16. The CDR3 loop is CASSYRWGQGSSSTYEQYF. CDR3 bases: TGTGCCAGCAGTTACCGGTGGGGACAGGGCTCATCCTCAACCTACGAGCAGTACTTC.

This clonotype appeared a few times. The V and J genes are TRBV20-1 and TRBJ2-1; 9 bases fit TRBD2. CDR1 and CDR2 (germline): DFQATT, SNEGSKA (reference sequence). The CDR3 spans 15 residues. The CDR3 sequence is CSCGPSGIHYNEQFF. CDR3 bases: TGCAGCTGTGGGCCTAGCGGGATCCATTACAATGAGCAGTTCTTC.

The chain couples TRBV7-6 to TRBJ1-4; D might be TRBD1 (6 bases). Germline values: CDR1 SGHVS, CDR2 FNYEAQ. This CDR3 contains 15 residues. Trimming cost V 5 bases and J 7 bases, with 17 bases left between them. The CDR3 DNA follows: TGTGCCAGCAGCACCTTAACAGGGTCGGGTGAAAAACTGTTTTTT. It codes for CASSTLTGSGEKLFF.

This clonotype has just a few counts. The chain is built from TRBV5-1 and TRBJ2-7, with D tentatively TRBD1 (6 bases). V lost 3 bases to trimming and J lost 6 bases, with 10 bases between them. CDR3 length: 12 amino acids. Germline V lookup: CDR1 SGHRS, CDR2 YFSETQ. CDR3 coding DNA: TGCGCCAGCAGCTGGACAGAAGGCGAGCAGTACTTC. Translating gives CASSWTEGEQYF.

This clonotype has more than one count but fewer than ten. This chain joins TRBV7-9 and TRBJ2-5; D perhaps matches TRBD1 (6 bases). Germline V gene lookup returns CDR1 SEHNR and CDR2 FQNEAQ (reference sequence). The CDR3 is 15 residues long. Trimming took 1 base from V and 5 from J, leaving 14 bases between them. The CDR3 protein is CASSLGQGSLETQYF. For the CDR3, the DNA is TGTGCCAGCAGCTTAGGGCAGGGGTCGTTGGAGACCCAGTACTTC. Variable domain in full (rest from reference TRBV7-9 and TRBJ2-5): DTGVSQNPRHKITKRGQNVTFRCDPISEHNRLYWYRQTLGQGPEFLTYFQNEAQLEKSRLLSDRFSAERPKGSFSTLEIQRTEQGDSAMYLCASSLGQGSLETQYFGPGTRLLVL.

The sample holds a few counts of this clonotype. DNA for the CDR3: TGTGCCAGCAGAATAACAGGGGGCGCCGTTCCCTATCCCTATAATTCACCCCTCCACTTT. Translating it yields CASRITGGAVPYPYNSPLHF. The V call is TRBV11-2, the J call TRBJ1-6; the match to TRBD1 covers 9 bases. V was pared by 6 bases and J by 2 bases, with 17 bases of the junction left unmatched. The CDR3 runs to 20 residues. Germline CDR1 reads SGHAT; CDR2 reads FQNNGV.

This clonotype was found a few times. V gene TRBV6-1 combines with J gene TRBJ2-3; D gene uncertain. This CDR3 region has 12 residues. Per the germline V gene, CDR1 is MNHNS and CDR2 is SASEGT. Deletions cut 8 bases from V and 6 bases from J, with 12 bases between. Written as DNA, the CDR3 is TGTGCCAGCGCCCGTAGCATCGATACGCAGTATTTT. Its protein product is CASARSIDTQYF.

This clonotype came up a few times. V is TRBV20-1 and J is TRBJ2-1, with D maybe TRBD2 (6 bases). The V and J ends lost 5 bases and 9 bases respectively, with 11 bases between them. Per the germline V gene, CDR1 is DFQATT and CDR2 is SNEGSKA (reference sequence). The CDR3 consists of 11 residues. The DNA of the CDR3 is TGCAGTGCTGGGGGGACGGGTGAGCAGTTCTTC. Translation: CSAGGTGEQFF.

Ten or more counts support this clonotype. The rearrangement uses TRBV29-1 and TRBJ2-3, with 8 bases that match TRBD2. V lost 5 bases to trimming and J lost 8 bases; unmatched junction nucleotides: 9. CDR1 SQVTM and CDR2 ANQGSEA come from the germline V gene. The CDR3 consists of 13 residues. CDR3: CSVSGGEVGTQYF. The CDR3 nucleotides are TGCAGCGTTTCCGGGGGGGAAGTGGGTACGCAGTATTTT.

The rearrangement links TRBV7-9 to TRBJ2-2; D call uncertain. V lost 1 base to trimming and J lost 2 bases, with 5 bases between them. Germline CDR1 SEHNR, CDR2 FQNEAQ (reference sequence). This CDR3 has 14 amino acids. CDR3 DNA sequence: TGTGCCAGCAGCTTAGATTTTAACACCGGGGAGCTGTTTTTT. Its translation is CASSLDFNTGELFF.

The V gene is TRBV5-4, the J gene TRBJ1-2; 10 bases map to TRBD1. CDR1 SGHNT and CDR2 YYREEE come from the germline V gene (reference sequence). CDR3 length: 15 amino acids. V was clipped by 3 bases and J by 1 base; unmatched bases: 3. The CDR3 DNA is TGTGCCAGCAGCTCGACAGGGGGCGGTAACTATGGCTACACCTTC. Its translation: CASSSTGGGNYGYTF.

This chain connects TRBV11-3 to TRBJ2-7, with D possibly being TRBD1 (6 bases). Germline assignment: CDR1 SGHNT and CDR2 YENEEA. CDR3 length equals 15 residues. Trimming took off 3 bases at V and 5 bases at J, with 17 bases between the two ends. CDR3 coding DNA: TGTGCCAGCAGCTTTGGCAGGGGAAGCTTGGACGAGCAGTACTTC. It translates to CASSFGRGSLDEQYF.

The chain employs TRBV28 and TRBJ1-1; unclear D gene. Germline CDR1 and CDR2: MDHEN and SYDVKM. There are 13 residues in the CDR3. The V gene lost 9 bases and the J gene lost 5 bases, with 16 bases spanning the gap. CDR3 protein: CASEPTGKTEAFF. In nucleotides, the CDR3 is TGTGCCAGTGAACCGACTGGGAAAACTGAAGCTTTCTTT.